These T cell receptor beta chains were read from a single sample in a study of blood T cell repertoires in COVID-19. Clones were sequenced by immunoSEQ multiplex PCR, and TCRdb holds only the in-frame ones, with some missing. This sample yields fewer than 250,000 clones, of which more than 70% are seen a single time; 4% to 5.5% belongs to the top ten. Sample: peripheral blood. The receptors derive from a human donor in a cohort sampled during active COVID-19. CDR3s include the opening cysteine and the closing phenylalanine or tryptophan. The D gene is left open where the match is weak. Rows may omit the clone size; those that give it use once, few, many or a size class.

TRBJ2-7,once,TRBV23-1,.,TGCGCCAGCAGTCAACCCCCGTTAGGAGGGGTCGGCCCGGGGGAGTACTTC,CASSQPPLGGVGPGEYF
TRBJ2-1,.,TRBV5-1,.,TGCGCCAGCAGCTTATCACTGGGCCACAATGAGCAGTTCTTC,CASSLSLGHNEQFF
TRBJ1-2,few,TRBV7-9,.,TGTGCCAGCAGCTTAGTTCGCGGCAGGGCTAACTATGGCTACACCTTC,CASSLVRGRANYGYTF
TRBJ1-5,.,TRBV3-1/TRBV3-2,.,TGTGCCAGCAGCCAAGATTTAAGGGGAAATCAGCCCCAGCATTTT,CASSQDLRGNQPQHF
TRBJ1-5,.,TRBV7-8,.,TGTGCCAGCAGTCAAGGGGGAGGCAATCAGCCCCAGCATTTT,CASSQGGGNQPQHF
TRBJ2-7,.,TRBV7-2,.,TGTGCCAGCAGCTTAGATAACGAGCAGTACTTC,CASSLDNEQYF
TRBJ2-1,.,TRBV9,.,TGTGCCAGCAGCGTAGAGTTGGGCCTCTCCTACAATGAGCAGTTCTTC,CASSVELGLSYNEQFF
TRBJ2-5,.,TRBV10-3,.,TGTGCCACAGGACAGCAAGAGACCCAGTACTTC,CATGQQETQYF
TRBJ1-2,.,TRBV12-3/TRBV12-4,TRBD1,TGTGCCAGCAGCATGGGACAGGGGCTGCGCTACACCTTC,CASSMGQGLRYTF
TRBJ2-5,.,TRBV9,.,TGTGCCAGCAGCGTAGAGGGGGAGCTCGGGACCCAGTACTTC,CASSVEGELGTQYF
TRBJ1-6,.,TRBV27,.,TGTGCCAGCAGTTTGGGGGACATCAATTCACCCCTCCACTTT,CASSLGDINSPLHF
TRBJ2-7,.,TRBV2,TRBD2,TGTGCCAGCAGTGCAGCGGGAGGTCTGTACGAGCAGTACTTC,CASSAAGGLYEQYF
TRBJ1-5,.,TRBV29-1,TRBD1,TGCACAACTTCCGGGACAGGGAAACAGCCCCAGCATTTT,CTTSGTGKQPQHF
TRBJ2-5,.,TRBV7-9,.,TGTGCCAGCAGCTTAGGTCTGTATGAGACCCAGTACTTC,CASSLGLYETQYF
TRBJ2-6,.,TRBV5-1,.,TGCGCCAGCACGGCTGGGGCCAACGTCCTGACTTTC,CASTAGANVLTF
TRBJ2-3,.,TRBV27,.,TGTGCCAGCAGTTTTGTTTCAGGTAGCGGCACAGATACGCAGTATTTT,CASSFVSGSGTDTQYF
TRBJ2-7,.,TRBV2,TRBD2,TGTGCCAGCCGACTAGCGGGAGTCTTGAACGAGCAGTACTTC,CASRLAGVLNEQYF
TRBJ2-7,.,TRBV6-2/TRBV6-3,TRBD1,TGTGCCAGCAGTTACTCCCCGCGACAGGGCACCTACGAGCAGTACTTC,CASSYSPRQGTYEQYF
TRBJ2-1,.,TRBV3-1/TRBV3-2,.,TGTGCCAGCAGCCAAGTAGGGAGCTCCTACAATGAGCAGTTCTTC,CASSQVGSSYNEQFF
TRBJ1-6,.,TRBV5-1,TRBD1,TGCGCCAGCAGCTTGCGGGACAGGGACTCACCCCTCCACTTT,CASSLRDRDSPLHF
TRBJ2-5,.,TRBV25-1,TRBD2,TGTGCCAGCAGTGAATTGGGGAGGGCTACCTACCAAGAGACCCAGTACTTC,CASSELGRATYQETQYF
TRBJ2-1,.,TRBV18,.,TGTGCCAGCCAACCCGGGAGTAGCTACAATGAGCAGTTCTTC,CASQPGSSYNEQFF
TRBJ1-2,.,TRBV4-1,TRBD1,TGCGCCAGCAGCCCCAGAGGGGGCGACGGCGGCTACACCTTC,CASSPRGGDGGYTF
TRBJ1-1,.,TRBV2,TRBD1,TGTGCCAGCAATCTGGCAGGGGGCACTGAAGCTTTCTTT,CASNLAGGTEAFF
TRBJ2-5,.,TRBV7-9,TRBD1,TGTGCCAGCAGCGGCGACGGTACAGGGGTGAAGACCCAGTACTTC,CASSGDGTGVKTQYF
TRBJ2-7,.,TRBV6-5,.,TGTGCCAGCAGTTACCTCCAACAGGGCTACGAGCAGTACTTC,CASSYLQQGYEQYF
TRBJ2-1,.,TRBV7-2,TRBD1,TGTGCCAGCAGCTTAAGTAGGGACAGGGGTGCTGGTGAGCAGTTCTTC,CASSLSRDRGAGEQFF
TRBJ1-2,once,TRBV5-1,.,TGCGCCAGCAGCTTCTCAGGTGCCAACTATGGCTACACCTTC,CASSFSGANYGYTF